What follows are 26 T cell receptor beta chains derived from one specimen sequenced in a study of a mutant IDH1 vaccine in newly diagnosed glioma. Here immunoSEQ multiplex PCR was the method, and the copy in TCRdb shows in-frame clones only, minus some. The sample comprises 50,000 or so clones, around 85% of which are singletons, and about 4.5% rests with the top ten. Sample time point: week 47, end of study. Mutant IDH1 20-mer peptide, at 300 ug, made up each vaccine dose, with topical imiquimod. No antigen is known for these receptors. Sequencing was performed on PBMCs, taken from a glioma patient whose treatment included an IDH1 peptide vaccine. These receptors all come from a woman aged 30 to 39 with glioma. Some clones in this sample may be carry-over from other donors' samples.

The rearrangement joins TRBV27 to TRBJ2-5, with TRBD2 identical over 10 bases. V was clipped by 4 bases and J by 1 base; unmatched bases: 3. CDR1 is MNHEY and CDR2 is SMNVEV in the germline V gene (reference sequence). The CDR3 extends over 15 amino acids. CDR3 in amino acids: CASSSWTSGQETQYF. CDR3 coding DNA: TGTGCCAGCAGTTCATGGACTAGCGGCCAAGAGACCCAGTACTTC.

CDR3 in DNA: TGTGCCAGCCTCACAGGGGACCCAATGAACACTGAAGCTTTCTTT. It is translated as CASLTGDPMNTEAFF. The chain carries TRBV2 and TRBJ1-1; 7 nucleotides agree with TRBD1. Germline loops: CDR1 SNHLY, CDR2 FYNNEI. The length of the CDR3 is 15 residues. With 8 bases clipped from V and 0 bases from J, the junction kept 9 bases outside the gene matches.

This clone has only one observation. DNA for the CDR3: TGTGCCAGCAGTTTGGACAGGGCCAGAGAAGCTTTCTTT. It translates to CASSLDRAREAFF. The rearrangement uses TRBV27 and TRBJ1-1, with 8 nucleotides matching TRBD1. Germline CDR1 and CDR2: MNHEY and SMNVEV (reference sequence). The CDR3 covers 13 residues. With V trimmed by 3 bases and J by 8 bases, 5 bases remained unmatched.

The J gene is TRBJ1-3, the V gene TRBV19, with D maybe TRBD1 (5 bases). CDR3 length: 16 residues. Germline CDR1 is LNHDA and CDR2 is SQIVND (reference sequence). The ends were cut back, 4 bases at V and 0 bases at J, with 13 bases in the middle. DNA for the CDR3: TGTGCCAGTAGTAGCCTGGGACGGCGCTCTGGAAACACCATATATTTT. Translation gives CASSSLGRRSGNTIYF. Full variable domain (remainder filled in from reference TRBV19 and TRBJ1-3): DGGITQSPKYLFRKEGQNVTLSCEQNLNHDAMYWYRQDPGQGLRLIYYSQIVNDFQKGDIAEGYSVSREKKESFPLTVTSAQKNPTAFYLCASSSLGRRSGNTIYFGEGSWLTVV.

The chain combines TRBV6-1 with TRBJ2-2, with 8 bases aligning to TRBD2. The CDR3 extends over 15 amino acids. Per germline, CDR1 MNHNS and CDR2 SASEGT. The junction had 6 bases not matched to a gene; V was cut back by 5 bases and J by 4 bases. The CDR3 loop is CASSPRAGGTGELFF. The DNA for the CDR3 is TGTGCCAGCAGTCCTCGCGCGGGGGGCACCGGGGAGCTGTTTTTT.

This chain connects TRBV5-8 to TRBJ1-1, with D possibly TRBD1 on 5 matching bases. The CDR3 contains 12 residues. Trimming left V 4 bases short and J 5 bases short, with 9 bases between. The V gene's germline CDR1 is SGHTS and CDR2 YDEGEE. The CDR3 region is CASSPRGTEAFF. CDR3 sequence (DNA): TGTGCCAGCAGCCCGCGGGGGACTGAAGCTTTCTTT.

Regarding this clone: Other DNA sequences in the sample encode the same CDR3. The J gene is TRBJ2-2, the V gene TRBV5-5; D gene unclear. This CDR3 has 13 amino acids. Germline V lookup: CDR1 SGHKS, CDR2 YYEKEE (reference sequence). V gave up 1 base and J gave up 3 bases, with 4 bases separating them. The CDR3 coding sequence is TGTGCCAGCAGCTTGTCCGACACCGGGGAGCTGTTTTTT. It codes for CASSLSDTGELFF.

This clone was detected a few times. The chain has TRBV5-1 and TRBJ2-7; tentative D call: TRBD1 (9 bases). This CDR3 is 22 amino acids long. V lost 0 bases to trimming and J lost 1 base, with 32 bases between them. Germline-derived CDR1 and CDR2 are SGHRS and YFSETQ. For the CDR3, the DNA is TGCGCCAGCAGCTTGGGGACAGGGGAAGAAACGGGAGGGCCTATTTCTTCCTACGAGCAGTACTTC. Amino acids: CASSLGTGEETGGPISSYEQYF.

This clone was picked up a small number of times. J is TRBJ1-1 and V is TRBV10-3, with 8 bases lining up with TRBD1. V lost 3 bases, J lost 3 bases, and 6 bases stayed unmatched. CDR3 length: 15 amino acids. The germline V gene encodes CDR1 ENHRY and CDR2 SYGVKD. The CDR3 sequence: CAISDRGPGDTEAFF. CDR3 in DNA: TGTGCCATCAGTGACAGGGGGCCGGGTGACACTGAAGCTTTCTTT.

The rearrangement links TRBV27 to TRBJ2-7, with D uncertain. Germline V gene sequence: CDR1 MNHEY, CDR2 SMNVEV (reference sequence). The CDR3 length is 13 residues. Trimming took off 2 bases at V and 3 bases at J, with 8 bases between the two ends. This CDR3 is CASSLTYSYEQYF. Written as DNA, the CDR3 is TGTGCCAGCAGTTTAACCTACAGCTACGAGCAGTACTTC.

This clone was found once. This sequence joins TRBV10-1 and TRBJ1-5; no clear D gene. CDR3 length: 16 amino acids. CDR1 is WNHNN, CDR2 SYGVQD, per germline (reference sequence). Trimming removed 0 bases from V and 0 bases from J, with 9 bases in between. CDR3 in DNA: TGCGCCAGCAGTGAGTCTCACCGAAGTAGCAATCAGCCCCAGCATTTT. Translating gives CASSESHRSSNQPQHF.

V and J are TRBV10-3 and TRBJ2-3, with D possibly being TRBD1 (6 bases). Trimming left V 8 bases short and J 1 base short, with 10 bases between. The CDR3 sequence is 13 residues long. The V gene's germline CDR1 is ENHRY and CDR2 SYGVKD. The CDR3 nucleotides read TGTGCCATCGGGCCAGGGGGCACAGATACGCAGTATTTT. This translates into CAIGPGGTDTQYF.

As DNA, the CDR3 is TGTGCCAGCAGCTGGTGGACAGGGGCGGCCACAGATACGCAGTATTTT. It yields the protein CASSWWTGAATDTQYF. The chain links TRBV5-5 to TRBJ2-3; the match to TRBD1 covers 9 bases. Germline lookup yields CDR1 SGHKS and CDR2 YYEKEE (reference sequence). The CDR3 has 16 amino acids. V trimming: 3 bases; J trimming: 2 bases; junction bases outside the gene matches: 7.

V is TRBV5-4 and J is TRBJ2-3; the D gene is possibly TRBD1 (6 bases). V dropped 5 bases and J dropped 3 bases, with 10 bases sitting between them. The CDR3 covers 13 residues. CDR1 is SGHNT and CDR2 is YYREEE in the germline V gene (reference sequence). CDR3 residues: CASSLRGTDTQYF. Here the CDR3 DNA reads TGTGCCAGCAGTCTCAGGGGAACAGATACGCAGTATTTT.

V usage is TRBV7-2 and J usage is TRBJ2-4, with D possibly matching TRBD2 (6 bases). Germline V lookup: CDR1 SGHTA, CDR2 FQGNSA. The CDR3 length is 13 residues. Trimming pared 6 bases from V and 7 bases from J, leaving 13 bases between. The CDR3, as DNA: TGTGCCAGCAGAAGAGGGGACTCCAACATTCAGTACTTC. It yields the protein CASRRGDSNIQYF.

The rearrangement uses TRBV4-2 and TRBJ2-7; perhaps TRBD1 as D (7 bases). Trimming left V 3 bases short and J 6 bases short, with 15 bases between. The CDR3 totals 14 residues. Germline lookup yields CDR1 LGHNA and CDR2 YNFKEQ. CDR3 sequence: CASSQEGARGEQYF. CDR3 bases: TGTGCCAGCAGCCAGGAGGGGGCCCGAGGCGAGCAGTACTTC.

DNA of the CDR3: TGTGCCAGCAGCTACAACAGGGCTTTGGGTGAAGCTTTCTTT. Its protein is CASSYNRALGEAFF. V and J are TRBV5-6 and TRBJ1-1; the D gene is possibly TRBD1 (6 bases). This CDR3 is 14 amino acids long. Looked up from germline, CDR1 is SGHDT and CDR2 is YYEEEE. Trimming cost V 3 bases and J 7 bases, with 16 bases left between them.

The CDR3 region has the DNA TGTGCCAGCAGCTTGTCTCCAGGCCCTAGCAATCAGCCCCAGCATTTT. Amino acids: CASSLSPGPSNQPQHF. The rearrangement links TRBV7-8 to TRBJ1-5; no firm D call. CDR1 and CDR2 (germline): SGHVS, FQNEAQ. The CDR3 has 16 amino acids. The V gene lost 3 bases and the J gene lost 0 bases, with 12 bases spanning the gap.

With respect to this clone: Other DNA sequences from this sample encode an identical CDR3 as well. The chain employs TRBV9 and TRBJ2-2; the D is unclear. Trimming took off 0 bases at V and 4 bases at J, with 1 base between the two ends. CDR1 and CDR2 from the germline V gene are SGDLS and YYNGEE. The CDR3 runs 12 residues. CDR3 DNA: TGTGCCAGCAGCGTAGGCACCGGGGAGCTGTTTTTT. Translating gives CASSVGTGELFF.

This clone was detected a few times. CDR3 sequence reads: CASRRWTEAFF. In DNA form, the CDR3 reads TGTGCCAGCAGGAGGTGGACTGAAGCTTTCTTT. V usage is TRBV5-8 and J usage is TRBJ1-1; no clear D. Germline V gene data show CDR1 as SGHTS and CDR2 as YDEGEE. This CDR3 comprises 11 residues. V shed 5 bases and J shed 5 bases, with 7 bases lying between them.

The chain links TRBV6-1 to TRBJ1-1; TRBD1 might be the D (6 bases). The length of the CDR3 is 16 residues. CDR1 and CDR2 from the germline V gene are MNHNS and SASEGT. Trimming left V 1 base short and J 4 bases short, with 16 bases between. DNA for the CDR3: TGTGCCAGCAGTGAAGGGGGGGGCCCGGAGGGCACTGAAGCTTTCTTT. Residues: CASSEGGGPEGTEAFF.

This clone was picked up a small number of times. The V gene is TRBV6-5, the J gene TRBJ1-1; D gene uncertain. V lost 6 bases, J lost 1 base, and 15 bases lay in between. Germline CDR1 is MNHEY and CDR2 is SVGAGI. This CDR3 has 15 residues. This CDR3 is CASRFREGTNTEAFF. CDR3 sequence (DNA): TGTGCCAGCAGATTTAGGGAAGGCACGAACACTGAAGCTTTCTTT.

CDR3 sequence reads: CSVEDPGLAIHEQYF. The CDR3 DNA follows: TGCAGCGTTGAAGATCCGGGACTAGCGATCCACGAGCAGTACTTC. This chain uses TRBV29-1 with TRBJ2-7, with 10 bases lining up with TRBD2. This CDR3 has 15 residues. Germline lookup yields CDR1 SQVTM and CDR2 ANQGSEA. With V trimmed by 0 bases and J by 5 bases, 7 bases remained unmatched.

This clone occurred a few times. The V gene is TRBV18, the J gene TRBJ1-5, with D perhaps matching TRBD1 (5 bases). Per germline, CDR1 KGHSH and CDR2 LQKENI. The CDR3 is made up of 15 amino acids. V was cut by 1 base and J by 1 base, with 8 bases left in between. CDR3 sequence: CASSPQEGSNQPQHF. Here the CDR3 DNA reads TGTGCCAGCTCACCACAGGAGGGGAGCAATCAGCCCCAGCATTTT.

The chain is built from TRBV2 and TRBJ2-3; the D gene is possibly TRBD1 (6 bases). V was trimmed by 5 bases and J by 1 base, leaving 10 bases between them. The CDR3 length is 14 residues. Germline-derived CDR1 and CDR2 are SNHLY and FYNNEI. The DNA for the CDR3 is TGTGCCAGCAGTCAGGACAGAGGCACAGATACGCAGTATTTT. Its translation: CASSQDRGTDTQYF.

The J gene is TRBJ1-1, the V gene TRBV19; D unclear. This CDR3 is 13 amino acids long. Trimming removed 5 bases from V and 5 bases from J, with 12 bases in between. The germline V gene has CDR1 LNHDA and CDR2 SQIVND (reference sequence). This chain's CDR3 is CASSSGRETEAFF. DNA for the CDR3: TGTGCCAGTAGTTCGGGAAGGGAGACTGAAGCTTTCTTT.